This T cell receptor beta chain was identified in a study of cytomegalovirus exposure and HLA in healthy donors. Profiled with immunoSEQ multiplex PCR; TCRdb holds only in-frame clones, not every one. Here the sample spans 90,000 to 120,000 clones, about 85% being singletons. CDR1 WNHNN and CDR2 SYGVQD come from the germline V gene (reference sequence). V was cut by 4 bases and J by 8 bases, with 14 bases left in between. The CDR3 is made up of 13 amino acids. This TCR was sampled from a woman under 30 in good health and CMV-seronegative. The chain is built from TRBV10-1 and TRBJ1-2; weak D call: TRBD1 (6 bases). Sequencing used PBMCs. CDR3 region: CASSASDSWGYTF. The CDR3 DNA follows: TGCGCCAGCAGTGCCTCGGACAGCTGGGGCTACACCTTC.